A selection of T cell receptor beta chains follows, all from one sample in a study of CD8 T cells in Susac syndrome. TCRdb re-called the immunoSEQ multiplex PCR reads through MiXCR, storing one row per CDR3 protein. The sample includes 150,000 to 250,000 distinct CDR3 sequences, about 95% of them seen just once. The material sequenced was CD4+ T cells from PBMCs. These receptors all come from a human donor with multiple sclerosis. The CDR3 runs from the conserved cysteine through the conserved F or W. The D gene is left open where the match is weak. Size is omitted from some rows. Given values are once, few, many or a class for expanded clones.

D gene: TRBD1; J gene: TRBJ2-6; V gene: TRBV7-3; clone size: .; CDR3 protein: CASSLNPNRGSGANVLTF; CDR3 DNA: TGTGCCAGCAGCTTAAACCCCAACAGGGGCTCTGGGGCCAACGTCCTGACTTTC
D gene: TRBD2; J gene: TRBJ2-1; V gene: TRBV7-6; clone size: .; CDR3 protein: CASSLGDYLRAEQFF; CDR3 DNA: TGTGCCAGCAGCCTAGGGGACTACCTCCGGGCTGAGCAGTTCTTC
D gene: .; J gene: TRBJ1-2; V gene: TRBV30; clone size: .; CDR3 protein: CASQGAGALMVFGYTF; CDR3 DNA: TGTGCCTCCCAAGGGGCAGGAGCCCTCATGGTATTCGGCTACACCTTC
D gene: .; J gene: TRBJ2-5; V gene: TRBV24-1; clone size: .; CDR3 protein: CATSDLTGGSETQYF; CDR3 DNA: TGTGCCACCAGTGATTTGACCGGGGGCAGCGAGACCCAGTACTTC
D gene: .; J gene: TRBJ2-5; V gene: TRBV9; clone size: .; CDR3 protein: CASSSPDPGTVTQYF; CDR3 DNA: TGTGCCAGCAGCTCCCCGGATCCCGGCACGGTGACCCAGTACTTC
D gene: .; J gene: TRBJ2-7; V gene: TRBV3-1; clone size: .; CDR3 protein: CASSPPYIRGEQYF; CDR3 DNA: TGTGCCAGCAGCCCCCCATATATCAGGGGCGAGCAGTACTTC
D gene: TRBD2; J gene: TRBJ2-7; V gene: TRBV5-1; clone size: .; CDR3 protein: CASSVVAGVDEQYF; CDR3 DNA: TGCGCCAGCAGCGTAGTAGCGGGAGTGGACGAGCAGTACTTC
D gene: .; J gene: TRBJ2-7; V gene: TRBV30; clone size: .; CDR3 protein: CAWSRHEQYF; CDR3 DNA: TGTGCCTGGAGTCGGCACGAGCAGTACTTC
D gene: .; J gene: TRBJ2-6; V gene: TRBV7-3; clone size: .; CDR3 protein: CASSPRLGEVMAGANVLTF; CDR3 DNA: TGTGCCAGCAGCCCGAGGCTAGGGGAGGTGATGGCTGGGGCCAACGTCCTGACTTTC
D gene: .; J gene: TRBJ1-2; V gene: TRBV29-1; clone size: .; CDR3 protein: CSASTEPYGYTF; CDR3 DNA: TGCAGCGCCTCGACAGAGCCTTATGGCTACACCTTC
D gene: .; J gene: TRBJ2-1; V gene: TRBV9; clone size: .; CDR3 protein: CASSDGVRSSYNEQFF; CDR3 DNA: TGTGCCAGCAGTGACGGAGTCAGGAGCTCCTACAATGAGCAGTTCTTC
D gene: .; J gene: TRBJ2-3; V gene: TRBV27; clone size: .; CDR3 protein: CASSLGGISTDTQYF; CDR3 DNA: TGTGCCAGCAGTTTAGGCGGGATTAGCACAGATACGCAGTATTTT
D gene: .; J gene: TRBJ2-7; V gene: TRBV27; clone size: .; CDR3 protein: CASGLPEGYEQYF; CDR3 DNA: TGTGCCAGCGGACTCCCAGAGGGTTACGAGCAGTACTTC
D gene: .; J gene: TRBJ1-2; V gene: TRBV3-1; clone size: .; CDR3 protein: CASSGTTEGYTF; CDR3 DNA: TGTGCCAGCAGCGGGACAACAGAGGGCTACACCTTC
D gene: .; J gene: TRBJ2-3; V gene: TRBV11-3; clone size: .; CDR3 protein: CASSLIPPPADTQYF; CDR3 DNA: TGTGCCAGCAGCTTAATCCCCCCGCCCGCAGATACGCAGTATTTT
D gene: .; J gene: TRBJ2-5; V gene: TRBV5-1; clone size: .; CDR3 protein: CASARGVVETQYF; CDR3 DNA: TGCGCCAGTGCTCGCGGGGTGGTGGAGACCCAGTACTTC
D gene: .; J gene: TRBJ1-2; V gene: TRBV20-1; clone size: .; CDR3 protein: CSARDSPLSGSYYGYTF; CDR3 DNA: TGCAGTGCTAGAGATTCCCCCCTCAGTGGGTCGTACTATGGCTACACCTTC
D gene: .; J gene: TRBJ2-1; V gene: TRBV20-1; clone size: .; CDR3 protein: CSARDLGRGIDEQFF; CDR3 DNA: TGCAGTGCTAGAGATCTGGGTCGTGGCATCGATGAGCAGTTCTTC
D gene: TRBD2; J gene: TRBJ2-7; V gene: TRBV20-1; clone size: .; CDR3 protein: CSARGKLAGAIDEQYF; CDR3 DNA: TGCAGTGCTAGAGGGAAACTAGCGGGAGCCATTGACGAGCAGTACTTC
D gene: .; J gene: TRBJ1-2; V gene: TRBV2; clone size: once; CDR3 protein: CASALYGYTF; CDR3 DNA: TGTGCCAGCGCGCTTTATGGCTACACCTTC
D gene: .; J gene: TRBJ2-7; V gene: TRBV4-2; clone size: .; CDR3 protein: CASSPEVRLEQYF; CDR3 DNA: TGTGCCAGCAGCCCAGAGGTTCGCCTTGAGCAGTACTTC
D gene: TRBD1; J gene: TRBJ1-1; V gene: TRBV29-1; clone size: .; CDR3 protein: CSADRAENTEAFF; CDR3 DNA: TGCAGCGCAGACAGGGCTGAGAACACTGAAGCTTTCTTT
D gene: .; J gene: TRBJ1-1; V gene: TRBV23-1; clone size: .; CDR3 protein: CASSQRARSLNTEAFF; CDR3 DNA: TGCGCCAGCAGTCAAAGGGCCAGAAGTTTGAACACTGAAGCTTTCTTT
D gene: .; J gene: TRBJ1-4; V gene: TRBV30; clone size: .; CDR3 protein: CAWSSKMGHEKLFF; CDR3 DNA: TGTGCCTGGAGTTCGAAAATGGGGCATGAAAAACTGTTTTTT
D gene: .; J gene: TRBJ1-6; V gene: TRBV18; clone size: few; CDR3 protein: CASSGQYNSPLHF; CDR3 DNA: TGTGCCAGCTCAGGACAGTATAATTCACCCCTCCACTTT
D gene: TRBD1; J gene: TRBJ1-2; V gene: TRBV30; clone size: .; CDR3 protein: CAWSVTTGGGYGYTF; CDR3 DNA: TGTGCCTGGAGTGTAACTACAGGGGGCGGTTATGGCTACACCTTC
D gene: .; J gene: TRBJ1-6; V gene: TRBV3-1; clone size: .; CDR3 protein: CASSQGGSGGQLHF; CDR3 DNA: TGTGCCAGCAGCCAAGGAGGTAGCGGGGGACAACTCCACTTT
D gene: .; J gene: TRBJ2-5; V gene: TRBV6-5; clone size: .; CDR3 protein: CASRSQQTQYF; CDR3 DNA: TGTGCCAGCAGATCCCAGCAGACCCAGTACTTC
D gene: .; J gene: TRBJ2-1; V gene: TRBV6-5; clone size: .; CDR3 protein: CASSYSTVYEQFF; CDR3 DNA: TGTGCCAGCAGTTACTCGACAGTTTATGAGCAGTTCTTC
D gene: .; J gene: TRBJ2-1; V gene: TRBV6-2/TRBV6-3; clone size: .; CDR3 protein: CASGGGKGGYNEQFF; CDR3 DNA: TGTGCCAGCGGTGGCGGGAAGGGGGGCTACAATGAGCAGTTCTTC
D gene: TRBD2; J gene: TRBJ2-7; V gene: TRBV5-1; clone size: .; CDR3 protein: CASSLSPSGSYEQYF; CDR3 DNA: TGCGCCAGCAGCTTGAGCCCTAGCGGTTCCTACGAGCAGTACTTC
D gene: TRBD1; J gene: TRBJ2-1; V gene: TRBV3-1; clone size: .; CDR3 protein: CASSQPGQGTSEQFF; CDR3 DNA: TGTGCCAGCAGCCAGCCGGGACAGGGAACGAGTGAGCAGTTCTTC
D gene: .; J gene: TRBJ2-5; V gene: TRBV20-1; clone size: .; CDR3 protein: CSARGELQETQYF; CDR3 DNA: TGCAGTGCTAGAGGGGAACTTCAAGAGACCCAGTACTTC
D gene: TRBD2; J gene: TRBJ2-7; V gene: TRBV4-1; clone size: .; CDR3 protein: CASSLTSGSGQYF; CDR3 DNA: TGCGCCAGCAGCCTCACTAGCGGCTCCGGGCAGTACTTC
D gene: .; J gene: TRBJ2-7; V gene: TRBV7-2; clone size: once; CDR3 protein: CASTSRAGRSEQYF; CDR3 DNA: TGTGCCAGCACCTCTCGGGCAGGGAGGAGCGAGCAGTACTTC